This TCR beta chain was profiled in a study of blood T cell repertoires in COVID-19. This CDR3 is 14 amino acids long. CDR1 is MDHEN, CDR2 SYDVKM, per germline. The V and J ends lost 5 bases and 5 bases respectively, with 12 bases between them. Per the original methods: Reference gene primer amplification gave nucleated cell count estimates. Libraries were prepared by immunoSEQ multiplex PCR; TCRdb keeps only in-frame clonotypes and omits some of them. That table supplies the V and J calls and clone size; D and trimming were determined from the DNA. This table has some 37,000 clones, 85% to 90% appearing once.

The sequenced material came from peripheral blood. The receptor's source is a man between 70 and 80 years old with acute or convalescent COVID-19. The chain has TRBV28 and TRBJ1-4, with D perhaps TRBD1 (5 bases). The CDR3 DNA reads as TGTGCCAGCAGTGCACCAGGGTCCAATGAAAAACTGTTTTTT. It codes for CASSAPGSNEKLFF.